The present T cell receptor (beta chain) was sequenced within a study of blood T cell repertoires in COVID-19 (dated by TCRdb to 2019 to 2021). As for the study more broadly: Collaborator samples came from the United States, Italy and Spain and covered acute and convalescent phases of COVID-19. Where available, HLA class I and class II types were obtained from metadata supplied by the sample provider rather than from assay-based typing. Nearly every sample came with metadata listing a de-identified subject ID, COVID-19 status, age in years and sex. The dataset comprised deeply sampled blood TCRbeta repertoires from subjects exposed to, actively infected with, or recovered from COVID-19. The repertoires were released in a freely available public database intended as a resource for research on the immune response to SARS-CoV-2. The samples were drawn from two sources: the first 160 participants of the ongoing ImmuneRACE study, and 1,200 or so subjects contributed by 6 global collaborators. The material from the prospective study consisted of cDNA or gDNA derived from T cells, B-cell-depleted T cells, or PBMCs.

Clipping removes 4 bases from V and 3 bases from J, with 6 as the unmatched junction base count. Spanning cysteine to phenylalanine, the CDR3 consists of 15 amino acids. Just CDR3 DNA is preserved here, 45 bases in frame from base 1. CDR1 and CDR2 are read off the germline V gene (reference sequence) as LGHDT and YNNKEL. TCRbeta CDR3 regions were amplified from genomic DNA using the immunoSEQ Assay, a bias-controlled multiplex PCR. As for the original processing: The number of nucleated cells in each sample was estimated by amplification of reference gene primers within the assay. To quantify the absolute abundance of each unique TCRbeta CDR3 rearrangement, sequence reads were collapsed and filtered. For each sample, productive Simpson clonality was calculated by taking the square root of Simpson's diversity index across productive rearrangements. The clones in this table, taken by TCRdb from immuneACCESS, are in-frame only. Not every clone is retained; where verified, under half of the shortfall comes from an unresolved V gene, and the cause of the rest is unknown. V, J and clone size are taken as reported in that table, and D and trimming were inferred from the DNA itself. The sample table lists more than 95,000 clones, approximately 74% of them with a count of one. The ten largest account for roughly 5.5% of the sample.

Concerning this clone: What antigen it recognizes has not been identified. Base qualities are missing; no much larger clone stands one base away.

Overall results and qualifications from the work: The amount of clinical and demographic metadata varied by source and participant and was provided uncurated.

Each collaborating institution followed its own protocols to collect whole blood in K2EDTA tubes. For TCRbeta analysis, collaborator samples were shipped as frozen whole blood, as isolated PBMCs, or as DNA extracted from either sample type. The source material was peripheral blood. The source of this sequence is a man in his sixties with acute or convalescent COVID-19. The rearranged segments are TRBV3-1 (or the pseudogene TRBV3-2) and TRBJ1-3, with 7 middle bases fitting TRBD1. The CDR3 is CASSPPGGIGNTIYF. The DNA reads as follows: TGTGCCAGCAGCCCCCCAGGGGGTATTGGAAACACCATATATTTT.